This T cell receptor beta chain was identified in a study of cytomegalovirus exposure and HLA in healthy donors. Study background: The platform used for the 120 or so validation repertoires matched that of the 500 to 850 first-cohort repertoires, a later analysis reported. Study-wide points: Most TCRs appeared rarely, but some public TCRs recurred in many donors. CMV antigen specificity of a few CMV-associated chains was confirmed in vitro.

Note on this clone: Antigen: not known.

The CDR3 totals 14 residues. Trimming at V came to 2 bases and at J to 5 bases, leaving 1 base not matched to a gene. The V gene's germline CDR1 is SEHNR and CDR2 FQNEAQ (reference sequence). This table comes from immunoSEQ multiplex PCR, and its TCRdb copy is limited to in-frame clones, with some not included. The sample lists about 180,000 clones; around 87% were seen once. The chain is built from TRBV7-9 and TRBJ2-1, with TRBD1 identical over 9 bases. Sequenced sample: PBMCs. The sequence was collected from a woman in her twenties or thirties in good health and CMV-seronegative. CDR3 sequence (DNA): TGTGCCAGCAGCTTAAGGACAGGGGACAATGAGCAGTTCTTC. Residues: CASSLRTGDNEQFF.